What follows describes a single TCR beta chain. These data originate in a study of blood T cell repertoires in COVID-19. Study summary: Samples representing acute and convalescent COVID-19 were sourced from the United States, Italy and Spain. T cells, B-cell-depleted T cells, or PBMCs supplied cDNA or gDNA.

V was shortened by 0 bases and J by 2 bases, with 13 bases between the two germline ends. Germline assignment: CDR1 SGHDN and CDR2 FVKESK. CDR3 length: 16 amino acids. Per the original data handling: Estimation of nucleated cell counts was performed using reference gene primer amplification. This table comes from immunoSEQ multiplex PCR, and its TCRdb copy is limited to in-frame clones, with some not included. V and J calls and clone size are given by that table; D and trimming were obtained from the DNA. The sample consists of 95,000 to 100,000 clones, 85% of them appearing once. The chain links TRBV14 to TRBJ1-1, with no clear D. Sequencing input: peripheral blood. This receptor was identified in a woman in her seventies with active or convalescent COVID-19. CDR3 sequence: CASSQDLGRINTEAFF. DNA for the CDR3: TGTGCCAGCAGCCAAGATTTGGGCAGGATTAACACTGAAGCTTTCTTT.